This TCR beta chain was sequenced during a study of blood T cell repertoires in COVID-19. Study at large: Spain, Italy and the United States supplied samples that represented acute and convalescent COVID-19. PBMCs, B-cell-depleted T cells, or T cells were the source of the cDNA or gDNA that made up the material.

Germline CDR1 and CDR2: MNHNS and SASEGT. The CDR3 has 15 amino acids. The ends lost 3 bases at V and 4 bases at J; junction bases unmatched: 7. Original processing methods: For nucleated cells, counts were estimated from reference gene primer amplification. Repertoires were generated with immunoSEQ multiplex PCR, while TCRdb's copy carries only in-frame clones and drops some. V, J and clone size reflect that table, while D and trimming were determined from the DNA. The sample yields about 47,000 clones, approximately 90% seen once. The TCR comes from a man in his fifties or sixties with active COVID-19. Sequenced material: peripheral blood. The rearrangement joins TRBV6-1 to TRBJ2-7; 9 nucleotides match TRBD1. CDR3 bases: TGTGCCAGCAGTGATTTGGGACAGGGACTATACGAGCAGTACTTC. This translates into CASSDLGQGLYEQYF.